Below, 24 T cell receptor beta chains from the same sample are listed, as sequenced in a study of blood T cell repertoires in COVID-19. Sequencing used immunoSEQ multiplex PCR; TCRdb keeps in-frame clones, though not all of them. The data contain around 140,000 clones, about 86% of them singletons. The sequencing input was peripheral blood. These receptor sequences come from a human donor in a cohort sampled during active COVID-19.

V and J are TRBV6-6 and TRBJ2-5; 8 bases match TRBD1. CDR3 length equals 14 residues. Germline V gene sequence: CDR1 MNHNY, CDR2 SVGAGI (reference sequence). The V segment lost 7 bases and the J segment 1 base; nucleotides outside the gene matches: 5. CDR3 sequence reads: CASKLTGVQETQYF. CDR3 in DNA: TGTGCCAGCAAACTGACAGGGGTCCAAGAGACCCAGTACTTC.

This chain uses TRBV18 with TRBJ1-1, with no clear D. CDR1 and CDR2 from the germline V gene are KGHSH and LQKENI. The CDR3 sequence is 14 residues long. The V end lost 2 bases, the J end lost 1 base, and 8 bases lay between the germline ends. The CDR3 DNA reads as TGTGCCAGCTCACCATCTTCCAGGAACACTGAAGCTTTCTTT. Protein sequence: CASSPSSRNTEAFF.

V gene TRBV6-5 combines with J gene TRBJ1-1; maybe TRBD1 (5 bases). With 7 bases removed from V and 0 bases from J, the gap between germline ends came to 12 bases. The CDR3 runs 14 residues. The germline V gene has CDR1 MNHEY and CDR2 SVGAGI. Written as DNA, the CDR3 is TGTGCCAGCACCCCGGACACCGTGAACACTGAAGCTTTCTTT. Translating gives CASTPDTVNTEAFF.

The CDR3 DNA reads as TGTGCCATCAGTGAATGGGGAGCCGAGCAGTACTTC. Its protein is CAISEWGAEQYF. This chain uses TRBV10-3 with TRBJ2-7, with D tentatively TRBD2 (5 bases). CDR3 length: 12 residues. From germline, CDR1 is ENHRY and CDR2 SYGVKD. V shed 3 bases and J shed 6 bases, with 9 bases lying between them.

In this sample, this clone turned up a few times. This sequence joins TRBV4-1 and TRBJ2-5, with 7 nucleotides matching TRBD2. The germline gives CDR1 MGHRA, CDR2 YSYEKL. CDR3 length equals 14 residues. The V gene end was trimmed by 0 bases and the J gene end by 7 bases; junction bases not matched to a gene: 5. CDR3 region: CASSQEIGGGTQYF. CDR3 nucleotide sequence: TGCGCCAGCAGCCAAGAAATAGGCGGGGGGACCCAGTACTTC.

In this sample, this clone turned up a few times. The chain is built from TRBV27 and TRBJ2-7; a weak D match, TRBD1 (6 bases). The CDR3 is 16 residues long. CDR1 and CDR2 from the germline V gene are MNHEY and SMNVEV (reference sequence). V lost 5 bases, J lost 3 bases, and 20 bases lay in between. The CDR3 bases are TGTGCCAGCAGTCCGAACCTCGACAGGTGGTACTACGAGCAGTACTTC. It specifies CASSPNLDRWYYEQYF.

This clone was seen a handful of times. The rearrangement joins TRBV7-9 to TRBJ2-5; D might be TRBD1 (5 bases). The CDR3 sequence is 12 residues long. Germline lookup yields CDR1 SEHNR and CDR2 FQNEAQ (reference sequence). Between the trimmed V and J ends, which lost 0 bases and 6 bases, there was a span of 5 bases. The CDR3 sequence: CASSLAGQTQYF. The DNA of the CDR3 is TGTGCCAGCAGCTTAGCGGGGCAGACCCAGTACTTC.

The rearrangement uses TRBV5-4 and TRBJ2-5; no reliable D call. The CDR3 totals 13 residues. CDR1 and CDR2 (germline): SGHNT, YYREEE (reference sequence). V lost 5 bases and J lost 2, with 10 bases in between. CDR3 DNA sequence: TGTGCCAGCAGATTACAGAAACAAGAGACCCAGTACTTC. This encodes CASRLQKQETQYF.

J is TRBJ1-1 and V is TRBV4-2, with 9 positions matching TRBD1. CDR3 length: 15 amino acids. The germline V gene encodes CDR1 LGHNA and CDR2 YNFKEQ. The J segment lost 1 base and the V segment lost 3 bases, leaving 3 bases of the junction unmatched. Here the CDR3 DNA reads TGTGCCAGCAGCCATCCGGACAGGGGGAACACTGAAGCTTTCTTT. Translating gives CASSHPDRGNTEAFF.

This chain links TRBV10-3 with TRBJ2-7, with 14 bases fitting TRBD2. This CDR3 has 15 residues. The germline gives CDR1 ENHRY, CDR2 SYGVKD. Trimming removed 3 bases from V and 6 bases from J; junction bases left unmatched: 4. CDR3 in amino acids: CAISDPGLAGGEQYF. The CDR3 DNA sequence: TGTGCCATCAGTGACCCCGGACTAGCGGGAGGCGAGCAGTACTTC.

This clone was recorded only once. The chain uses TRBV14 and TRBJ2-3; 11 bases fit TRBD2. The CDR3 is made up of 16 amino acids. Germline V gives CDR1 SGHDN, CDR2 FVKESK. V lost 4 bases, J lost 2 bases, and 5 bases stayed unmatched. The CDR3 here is CASSPTSGAFTDTQYF. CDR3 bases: TGTGCCAGCAGCCCGACTAGCGGGGCCTTCACAGATACGCAGTATTTT. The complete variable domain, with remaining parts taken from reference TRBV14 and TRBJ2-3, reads EAGVTQFPSHSVIEKGQTVTLRCDPISGHDNLYWYRRVMGKEIKFLLHFVKESKQDESGMPNNRFLAERTGGTYSTLKVQPAELEDSGVYFCASSPTSGAFTDTQYFGPGTRLTVL.

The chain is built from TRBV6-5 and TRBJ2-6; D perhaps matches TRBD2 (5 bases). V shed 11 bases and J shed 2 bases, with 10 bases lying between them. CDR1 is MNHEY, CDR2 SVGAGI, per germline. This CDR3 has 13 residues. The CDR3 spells CASGLAGANVLTF. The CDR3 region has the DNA TGTGCCTCGGGATTAGCTGGGGCCAACGTCCTGACTTTC.

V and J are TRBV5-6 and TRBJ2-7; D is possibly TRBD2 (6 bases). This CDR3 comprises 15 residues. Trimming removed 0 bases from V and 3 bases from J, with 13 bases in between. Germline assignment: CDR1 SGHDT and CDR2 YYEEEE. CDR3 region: CASSLEPSGFYEQYF. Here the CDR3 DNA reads TGTGCCAGCAGCTTGGAGCCGAGCGGGTTCTACGAGCAGTACTTC. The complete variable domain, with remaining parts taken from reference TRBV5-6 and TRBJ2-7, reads DAGVTQSPTHLIKTRGQQVTLRCSPKSGHDTVSWYQQALGQGPQFIFQYYEEEERQRGNFPDRFSGHQFPNYSSELNVNALLLGDSALYLCASSLEPSGFYEQYFGPGTRLTVT.

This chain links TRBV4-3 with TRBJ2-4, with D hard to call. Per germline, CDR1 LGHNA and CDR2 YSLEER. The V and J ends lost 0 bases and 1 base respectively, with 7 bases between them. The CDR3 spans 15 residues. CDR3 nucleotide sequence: TGCGCCAGCAGCCAAGATCAATTGGCCAAAAACATTCAGTACTTC. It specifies CASSQDQLAKNIQYF.

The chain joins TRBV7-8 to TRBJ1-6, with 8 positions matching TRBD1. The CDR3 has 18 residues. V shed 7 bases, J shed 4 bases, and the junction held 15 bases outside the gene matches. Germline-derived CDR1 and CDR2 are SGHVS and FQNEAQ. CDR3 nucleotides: TGTGCCAGCACCCCATATACAGGGGGGTTTCGGTATAATTCACCCCTCCACTTT. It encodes CASTPYTGGFRYNSPLHF.

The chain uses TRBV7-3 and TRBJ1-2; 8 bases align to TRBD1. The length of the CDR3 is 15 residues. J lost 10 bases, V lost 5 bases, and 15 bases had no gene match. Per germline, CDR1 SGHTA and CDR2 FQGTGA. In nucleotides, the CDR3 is TGTGCCAGCAGCCCCAGACAGGGGAACATGGCGTTCTACACCTTC. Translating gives CASSPRQGNMAFYTF.

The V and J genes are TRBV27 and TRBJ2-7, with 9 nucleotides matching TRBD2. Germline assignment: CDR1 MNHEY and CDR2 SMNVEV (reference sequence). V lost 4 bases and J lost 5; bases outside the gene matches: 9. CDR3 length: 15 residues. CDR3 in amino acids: CASSSQREDLDEQYF. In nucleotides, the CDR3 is TGTGCCAGCAGTTCACAGCGGGAGGATTTGGACGAGCAGTACTTC.

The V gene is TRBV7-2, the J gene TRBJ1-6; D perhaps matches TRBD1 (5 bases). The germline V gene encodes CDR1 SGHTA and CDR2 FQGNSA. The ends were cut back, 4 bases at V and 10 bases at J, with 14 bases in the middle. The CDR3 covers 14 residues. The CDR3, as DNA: TGTGCCAGCAGCTCCTTACAGGTTGGGTCACCCCTCCACTTT. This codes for CASSSLQVGSPLHF.

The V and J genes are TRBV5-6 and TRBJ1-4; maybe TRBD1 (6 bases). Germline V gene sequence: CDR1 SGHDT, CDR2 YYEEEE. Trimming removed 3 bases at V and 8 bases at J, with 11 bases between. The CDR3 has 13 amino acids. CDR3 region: CASSSRDIEKLFF. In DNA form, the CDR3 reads TGTGCCAGCAGCTCTCGGGACATCGAAAAACTGTTTTTT.

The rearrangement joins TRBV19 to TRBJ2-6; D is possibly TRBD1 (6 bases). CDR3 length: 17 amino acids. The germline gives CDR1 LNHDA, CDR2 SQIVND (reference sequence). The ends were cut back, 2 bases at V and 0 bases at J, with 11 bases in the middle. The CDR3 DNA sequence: TGTGCCAGTAGTATATCCCAGGGGCGCTCTGGGGCCAACGTCCTGACTTTC. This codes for CASSISQGRSGANVLTF.

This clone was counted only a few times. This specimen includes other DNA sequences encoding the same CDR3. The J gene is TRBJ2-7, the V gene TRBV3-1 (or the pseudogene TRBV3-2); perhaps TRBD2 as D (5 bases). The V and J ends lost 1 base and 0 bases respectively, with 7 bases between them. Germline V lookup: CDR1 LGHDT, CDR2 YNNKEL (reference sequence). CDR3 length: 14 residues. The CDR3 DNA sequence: TGTGCCAGCAGCCAAGGACTAAGCTCCTACGAGCAGTACTTC. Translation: CASSQGLSSYEQYF.

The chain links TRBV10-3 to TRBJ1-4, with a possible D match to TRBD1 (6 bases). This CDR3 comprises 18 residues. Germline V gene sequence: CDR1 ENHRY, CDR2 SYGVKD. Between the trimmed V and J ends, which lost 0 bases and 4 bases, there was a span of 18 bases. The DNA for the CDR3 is TGTGCCATCAGTGAGTCAGGTAGTGGGGGCAGGAATAATGAAAAACTGTTTTTT. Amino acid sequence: CAISESGSGGRNNEKLFF.

The CDR3 spells CASSPRVVQVSGANVLTF. Here the CDR3 DNA reads TGTGCCAGTAGTCCCCGCGTTGTACAGGTCTCTGGGGCCAACGTCCTGACTTTC. J is TRBJ2-6 and V is TRBV19; perhaps TRBD1 as D (5 bases). In germline, CDR1 is LNHDA, CDR2 SQIVND (reference sequence). This CDR3 spans 18 amino acids. Trimming cost V 5 bases and J 0 bases, with 17 bases left between them.

CDR3 nucleotides: TGTGCCAGCAGCTTAGGTACGGGAGGGAGTAATGAGCAGTTCTTC. Its protein product is CASSLGTGGSNEQFF. The chain joins TRBV7-7 to TRBJ2-1; the match to TRBD2 covers 8 bases. The ends lost 1 base at V and 7 bases at J; junction bases unmatched: 6. The V gene's germline CDR1 is SSHAT and CDR2 FNYEAQ (reference sequence). CDR3 length equals 15 residues. Based on the CDR3 plus reference TRBV7-7 and TRBJ2-1, the full variable domain is GAGVSQSPRYKVTKRGQDVTLRCDPISSHATLYWYQQALGQGPEFLTYFNYEAQPDKSGLPSDRFSAERPEGSISTLTIQRTEQRDSAMYRCASSLGTGGSNEQFFGPGTRLTVL.